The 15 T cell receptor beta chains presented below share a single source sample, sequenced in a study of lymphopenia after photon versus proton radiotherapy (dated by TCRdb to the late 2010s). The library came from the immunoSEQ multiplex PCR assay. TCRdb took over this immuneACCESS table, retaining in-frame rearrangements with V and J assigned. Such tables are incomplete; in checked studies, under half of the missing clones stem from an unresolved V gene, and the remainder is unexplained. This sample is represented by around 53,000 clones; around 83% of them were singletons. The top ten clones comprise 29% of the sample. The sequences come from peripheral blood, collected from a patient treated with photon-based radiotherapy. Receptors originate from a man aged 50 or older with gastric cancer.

For the CDR3, the DNA is TGTGCCAGCAGTTGGGATAGCGGGAGCTACGAGCAGTACTTC. Its protein is CASSWDSGSYEQYF. V is TRBV27 and J is TRBJ2-7, with 9 bases matching TRBD2. Germline CDR1 is MNHEY and CDR2 is SMNVEV (reference sequence). V dropped 4 bases and J dropped 3; count of bases not matched to a gene: 4. The CDR3 runs 14 residues.

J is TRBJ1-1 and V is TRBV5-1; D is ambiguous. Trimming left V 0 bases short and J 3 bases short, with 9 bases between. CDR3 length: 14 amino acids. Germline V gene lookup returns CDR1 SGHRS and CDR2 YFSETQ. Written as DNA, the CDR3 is TGCGCCAGCAGCTTGGAGGCTTGGGACACTGAAGCTTTCTTT. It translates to CASSLEAWDTEAFF.

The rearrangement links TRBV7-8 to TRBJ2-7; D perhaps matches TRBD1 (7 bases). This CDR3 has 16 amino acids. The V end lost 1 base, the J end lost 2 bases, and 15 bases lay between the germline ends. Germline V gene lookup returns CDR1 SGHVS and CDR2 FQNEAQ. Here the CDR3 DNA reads TGTGCCAGCAGCTTAGTCTGGGCAGGGGGGACCTACGAGCAGTACTTC. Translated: CASSLVWAGGTYEQYF.

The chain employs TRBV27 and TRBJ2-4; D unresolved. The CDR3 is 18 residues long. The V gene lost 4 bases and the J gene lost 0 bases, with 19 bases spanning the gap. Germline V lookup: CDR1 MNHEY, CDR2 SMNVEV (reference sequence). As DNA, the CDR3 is TGTGCCAGCAGTTCCCCGGACGTAACTGGGCGAGCCAAAAACATTCAGTACTTC. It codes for CASSSPDVTGRAKNIQYF.

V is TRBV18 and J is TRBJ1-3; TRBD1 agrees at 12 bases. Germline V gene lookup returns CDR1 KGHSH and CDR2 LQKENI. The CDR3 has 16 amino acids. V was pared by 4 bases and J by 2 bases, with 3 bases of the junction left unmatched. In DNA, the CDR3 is TGTGCCAGCTCACGCTGGGACAGGGGGCCTGGAAACACCATATATTTT. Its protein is CASSRWDRGPGNTIYF.

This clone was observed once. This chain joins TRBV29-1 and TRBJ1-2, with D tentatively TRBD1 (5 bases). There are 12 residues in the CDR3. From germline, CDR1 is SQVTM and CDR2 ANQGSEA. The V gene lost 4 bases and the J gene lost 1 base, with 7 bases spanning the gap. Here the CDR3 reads CSVGQGNYGYTF. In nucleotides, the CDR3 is TGCAGCGTTGGGCAGGGTAACTATGGCTACACCTTC.

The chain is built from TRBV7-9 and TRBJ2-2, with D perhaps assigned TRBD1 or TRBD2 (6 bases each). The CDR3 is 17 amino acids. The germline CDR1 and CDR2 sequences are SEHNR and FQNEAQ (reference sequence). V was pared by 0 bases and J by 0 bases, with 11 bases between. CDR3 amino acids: CASSLAWGAANTGELFF. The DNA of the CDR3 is TGTGCCAGCAGCTTAGCGTGGGGGGCCGCGAACACCGGGGAGCTGTTTTTT.

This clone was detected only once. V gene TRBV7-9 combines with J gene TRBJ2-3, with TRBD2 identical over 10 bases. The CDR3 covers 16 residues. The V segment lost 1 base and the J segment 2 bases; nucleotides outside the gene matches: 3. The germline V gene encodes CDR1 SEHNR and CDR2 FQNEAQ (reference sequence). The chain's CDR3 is CASSLDTSGDTDTQYF. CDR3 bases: TGTGCCAGCAGCTTAGATACTAGCGGGGACACAGATACGCAGTATTTT. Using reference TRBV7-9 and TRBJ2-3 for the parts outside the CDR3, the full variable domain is DTGVSQNPRHKITKRGQNVTFRCDPISEHNRLYWYRQTLGQGPEFLTYFQNEAQLEKSRLLSDRFSAERPKGSFSTLEIQRTEQGDSAMYLCASSLDTSGDTDTQYFGPGTRLTVL.

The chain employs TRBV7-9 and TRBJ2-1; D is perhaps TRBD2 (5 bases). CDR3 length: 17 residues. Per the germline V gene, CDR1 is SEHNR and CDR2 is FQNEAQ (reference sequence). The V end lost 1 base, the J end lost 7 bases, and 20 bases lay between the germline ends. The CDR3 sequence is CASSLEPAKRRGNEQFF. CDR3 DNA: TGTGCCAGCAGCTTAGAACCCGCCAAGCGGAGAGGGAATGAGCAGTTCTTC.

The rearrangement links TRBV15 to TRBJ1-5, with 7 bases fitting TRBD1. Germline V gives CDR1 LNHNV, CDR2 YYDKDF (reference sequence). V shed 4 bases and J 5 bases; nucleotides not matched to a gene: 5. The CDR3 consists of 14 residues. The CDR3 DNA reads TGTGCCACCAGCACAGCGACAGGGTATCAGCCCCAGCATTTT. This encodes CATSTATGYQPQHF.

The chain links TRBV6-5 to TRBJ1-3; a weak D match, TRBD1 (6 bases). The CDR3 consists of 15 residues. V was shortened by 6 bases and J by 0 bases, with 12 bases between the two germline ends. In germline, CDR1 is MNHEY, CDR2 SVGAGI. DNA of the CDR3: TGTGCCAGCAGCTGGACAGTAAGCTCTGGAAACACCATATATTTT. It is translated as CASSWTVSSGNTIYF.

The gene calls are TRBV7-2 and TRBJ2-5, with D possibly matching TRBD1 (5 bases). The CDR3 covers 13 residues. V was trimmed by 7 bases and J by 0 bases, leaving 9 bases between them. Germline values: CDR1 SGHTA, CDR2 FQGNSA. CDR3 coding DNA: TGTGCCAGCAAGGGGCCGAACCAAGAGACCCAGTACTTC. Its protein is CASKGPNQETQYF. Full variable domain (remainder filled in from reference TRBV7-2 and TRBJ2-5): GAGVSQSPSNKVTEKGKDVELRCDPISGHTALYWYRQSLGQGLEFLIYFQGNSAPDKSGLPSDRFSAERTGGSVSTLTIQRTQQEDSAVYLCASKGPNQETQYFGPGTRLLVL.

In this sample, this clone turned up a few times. Here the CDR3 reads CASSLIDESNEKLFF. In DNA form, the CDR3 reads TGTGCCAGCAGTTTAATTGACGAATCTAATGAAAAACTGTTTTTT. The rearrangement links TRBV28 to TRBJ1-4; no clear D. With 2 bases removed from V and 3 bases from J, the gap between germline ends came to 10 bases. This CDR3 contains 15 residues. The V gene's germline CDR1 is MDHEN and CDR2 SYDVKM.

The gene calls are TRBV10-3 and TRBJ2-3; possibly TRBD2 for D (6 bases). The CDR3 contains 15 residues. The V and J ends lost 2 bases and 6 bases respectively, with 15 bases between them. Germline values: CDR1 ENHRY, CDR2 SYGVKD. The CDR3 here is CAISELGLPQDTQYF. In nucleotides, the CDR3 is TGTGCCATCAGTGAGCTGGGACTTCCCCAGGATACGCAGTATTTT.

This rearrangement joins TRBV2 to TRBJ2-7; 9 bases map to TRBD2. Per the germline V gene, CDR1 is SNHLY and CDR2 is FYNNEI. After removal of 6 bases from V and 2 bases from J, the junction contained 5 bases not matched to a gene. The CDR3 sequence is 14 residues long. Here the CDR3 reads CASRASGIPYEQYF. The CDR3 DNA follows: TGTGCCAGCAGAGCTAGCGGGATCCCCTACGAGCAGTACTTC.